The 21 T cell receptor beta chains listed next were all sequenced from one sample in a study of shared T cell receptors in the human thymus. Sequencing used immunoSEQ multiplex PCR; TCRdb keeps in-frame clones, though not all of them. The table has 630,000 or so clones, approximately 89% seen once. The sample was also linked to a second study, of human thymus T cells.

The sample consisted of thymocytes. The receptor source for this set is a boy under three years old with a congenital heart defect.

The V and J genes are TRBV10-3 and TRBJ2-7, with TRBD1 matching 9 bases. Germline V CDR1 and CDR2: ENHRY, SYGVKD. V shed 7 bases, J shed 5 bases, and the junction held 6 bases outside the gene matches. This CDR3 contains 13 residues. This CDR3 is CAITGTGRDEQYF. In DNA, the CDR3 is TGTGCCATCACTGGGACAGGGAGGGACGAGCAGTACTTC.

The chain recombines TRBV28 with TRBJ2-5, with a possible D match to TRBD1 (6 bases). The assigned J gene may be wrong: the sequence end matches TRBJ2-7 better. The germline CDR1 and CDR2 sequences are MDHEN and SYDVKM. This CDR3 has 14 residues. The CDR3 nucleotides are TGTGCCAGCAGTTTAATGGGACAACCATACGAGCAGTACTTC. It is translated as CASSLMGQPYEQYF.

The chain combines TRBV4-3 with TRBJ2-1, with 9 bases that match TRBD1. Trimming at V came to 2 bases and at J to 7 bases, leaving 9 bases not matched to a gene. The CDR3 length is 16 residues. Germline CDR1 and CDR2: LGHNA and YSLEER. CDR3 bases: TGCGCCAGCAGCCAACGAAACCGGGACAGGGAAAATGAGCAGTTCTTC. Amino acids: CASSQRNRDRENEQFF.

The V call is TRBV7-8, the J call TRBJ2-2; D perhaps matches TRBD2 (5 bases). Germline lookup yields CDR1 SGHVS and CDR2 FQNEAQ. The CDR3 extends over 13 amino acids. V lost 5 bases, J lost 6 bases, and 10 bases lay in between. The CDR3 sequence: CASSTAAAGELFF. The CDR3 DNA reads as TGTGCCAGCAGCACAGCAGCGGCCGGGGAGCTGTTTTTT.

The chain links TRBV5-5 to TRBJ1-6; 7 nucleotides line up with TRBD1. J gave up 9 bases and V 2 bases, and 11 bases lay outside the gene matches. This CDR3 comprises 16 residues. CDR1 is SGHKS and CDR2 is YYEKEE in the germline V gene (reference sequence). Written as DNA, the CDR3 is TGTGCCAGCAGCTTACGTTTATCAACAGGGGCTTCACCCCTCCACTTT. As protein: CASSLRLSTGASPLHF.

This clone has a single count. This chain links TRBV4-3 with TRBJ2-7; D might be TRBD1 (6 bases). In germline, CDR1 is LGHNA, CDR2 YSLEER. The CDR3 length is 10 residues. V was cut by 1 base and J by 11 bases, with 6 bases left in between. The CDR3 DNA reads TGCGCCAGCAGCCAAGGGACAGAGTACTTC. Its protein is CASSQGTEYF.

In its sample, this clone was seen once. This chain uses TRBV5-6 with TRBJ2-1; 10 nucleotides line up with TRBD2. This CDR3 region has 19 residues. The germline gives CDR1 SGHDT, CDR2 YYEEEE. The V gene end was trimmed by 1 base and the J gene end by 0 bases; junction bases not matched to a gene: 10. The CDR3 reads CASSLIRSSGGSSYNEQFF. The CDR3, as DNA: TGTGCCAGCAGCTTGATTAGGTCTAGCGGGGGTAGCTCCTACAATGAGCAGTTCTTC.

The J gene is TRBJ2-7, the V gene TRBV5-1; D is undetermined. The CDR3 has 14 amino acids. V was clipped by 2 bases and J by 2 bases, with 11 bases between them. The V gene's germline CDR1 is SGHRS and CDR2 YFSETQ. CDR3 bases: TGCGCCAGCAGCTTAGATGGCATTACCTACGAGCAGTACTTC. This translates into CASSLDGITYEQYF. Supplemented by reference TRBV5-1 and TRBJ2-7, the full variable domain reads KAGVTQTPRYLIKTRGQQVTLSCSPISGHRSVSWYQQTPGQGLQFLFEYFSETQRNKGNFPGRFSGRQFSNSRSEMNVSTLELGDSALYLCASSLDGITYEQYFGPGTRLTVT.

This rearrangement joins TRBV4-2 to TRBJ2-3, with D tentatively TRBD1 (6 bases). Germline V gene data show CDR1 as LGHNA and CDR2 as YNFKEQ. The V and J ends lost 0 bases and 1 base respectively, with 14 bases between them. The CDR3 covers 17 residues. CDR3 DNA sequence: TGTGCCAGCAGCCAAGATCTCAGGGGATCTCGCACAGATACGCAGTATTTT. It encodes CASSQDLRGSRTDTQYF.

The table lists this clone with a count of one. The chain recombines TRBV5-5 with TRBJ1-3; D unclear. CDR1 is SGHKS, CDR2 YYEKEE, per germline (reference sequence). The V end was cut by 6 bases, the J end by 0 bases, with 16 bases between. This CDR3 contains 16 residues. As DNA, the CDR3 is TGTGCCAGCACCAACCCGGGGAGCACCTCTGGAAACACCATATATTTT. This sequence encodes CASTNPGSTSGNTIYF. Based on the CDR3 plus reference TRBV5-5 and TRBJ1-3, the full variable domain is DAGVTQSPTHLIKTRGQQVTLRCSPISGHKSVSWYQQVLGQGPQFIFQYYEKEERGRGNFPDRFSARQFPNYSSELNVNALLLGDSALYLCASTNPGSTSGNTIYFGEGSWLTVV.

This clone turned up a few times. The chain links TRBV19 to TRBJ2-1; 8 nucleotides line up with TRBD1. This CDR3 contains 15 residues. Germline V gene lookup returns CDR1 LNHDA and CDR2 SQIVND (reference sequence). The J segment lost 13 bases and the V segment lost 4 bases, leaving 15 bases of the junction unmatched. CDR3 residues: CASSNPTGDHLRQFF. DNA of the CDR3: TGTGCCAGTAGTAACCCGACAGGGGATCACCTACGACAGTTCTTC.

The chain uses TRBV4-3 and TRBJ2-3, with D possibly being TRBD2 (6 bases). V was pared by 0 bases and J by 1 base, with 11 bases between. Germline values: CDR1 LGHNA, CDR2 YSLEER. This CDR3 comprises 16 residues. In DNA, the CDR3 is TGCGCCAGCAGCCAAGATCGGGGGAGTCGCACAGATACGCAGTATTTT. This translates into CASSQDRGSRTDTQYF.

The CDR3 reads CSGASGGPGNEQFF. CDR3 bases: TGCAGCGGTGCCTCGGGGGGGCCTGGCAATGAGCAGTTCTTC. The V and J genes are TRBV29-1 and TRBJ2-1; TRBD2 matches 8 bases. CDR1 is SQVTM and CDR2 is ANQGSEA in the germline V gene. V trimming: 7 bases; J trimming: 6 bases; junction bases outside the gene matches: 11. This CDR3 has 14 amino acids.

This chain joins TRBV25-1 and TRBJ2-7, with 7 nucleotides matching TRBD1. CDR1 MGHDK and CDR2 SYGVNS come from the germline V gene. The CDR3 runs 14 residues. Trimming at V came to 1 base and at J to 4 bases, leaving 4 bases not matched to a gene. The CDR3 DNA follows: TGTGCCAGCAGTGAATTAGAACAGGGGTACGAGCAGTACTTC. Encoded protein: CASSELEQGYEQYF.

This chain joins TRBV25-1 and TRBJ2-3, with TRBD2 as a possible D gene (5 bases). CDR1 is MGHDK and CDR2 is SYGVNS in the germline V gene. The V end was cut by 7 bases, the J end by 8 bases, with 13 bases between. There are 12 residues in the CDR3. The CDR3 protein is CASTGTSSTQYF. Written as DNA, the CDR3 is TGTGCCAGCACGGGAACGTCTAGTACGCAGTATTTT. The variable domain in full, with the rest retrieved from reference TRBV25-1 and TRBJ2-3, is EADIYQTPRYLVIGTGKKITLECSQTMGHDKMYWYQQDPGMELHLIHYSYGVNSTEKGDLSSESTVSRIRTEHFPLTLESARPSHTSQYLCASTGTSSTQYFGPGTRLTVL.

This clone was observed a few times. The chain couples TRBV9 to TRBJ2-3; TRBD2 aligns across 10 bases. The CDR3 extends over 16 amino acids. V lost 3 bases, J lost 2 bases, and 6 bases stayed unmatched. The germline V gene encodes CDR1 SGDLS and CDR2 YYNGEE. CDR3 nucleotide sequence: TGTGCCAGCAGCGCGGGTAGCGGGAGGAACACAGATACGCAGTATTTT. Amino acids: CASSAGSGRNTDTQYF.

This clone was recorded only once. The rearrangement joins TRBV7-2 to TRBJ2-3; tentatively, D is TRBD2 (5 bases). V was cut by 3 bases and J by 6 bases, with 7 bases left in between. Germline loops: CDR1 SGHTA, CDR2 FQGNSA. The CDR3 length is 12 residues. The CDR3 DNA reads TGTGCCAGCAGCTTGGGAGAGGATACGCAGTATTTT. It encodes CASSLGEDTQYF.

The chain carries TRBV4-3 and TRBJ1-1; the match to TRBD1 covers 7 bases. CDR1 is LGHNA and CDR2 is YSLEER in the germline V gene. The CDR3 sequence is 18 residues long. The V segment lost 1 base and the J segment 5 bases; nucleotides outside the gene matches: 16. CDR3 protein: CASSQAPLERGRSTEAFF. In DNA, the CDR3 is TGCGCCAGCAGCCAAGCCCCTTTGGAAAGGGGGCGTTCGACTGAAGCTTTCTTT.

V and J are TRBV4-3 and TRBJ2-4; 7 bases map to TRBD1. Per the germline V gene, CDR1 is LGHNA and CDR2 is YSLEER. The J segment lost 6 bases and the V segment lost 0 bases, leaving 5 bases of the junction unmatched. This CDR3 spans 15 amino acids. CDR3 sequence reads: CASSQDDRVGNIQYF. In DNA, the CDR3 is TGCGCCAGCAGCCAAGATGACAGGGTCGGAAACATTCAGTACTTC.

The rearrangement uses TRBV29-1 and TRBJ2-7; a possible D gene is TRBD2 (5 bases). CDR1 is SQVTM and CDR2 is ANQGSEA in the germline V gene. This CDR3 contains 13 residues. V lost 1 base and J 5 bases, leaving 12 bases between the germline ends. As DNA, the CDR3 is TGCAGCGTTGAAGGAACCGGGGTCCACGAGCAGTACTTC. Protein: CSVEGTGVHEQYF.

The chain links TRBV6-5 to TRBJ1-2, with D uncertain. This CDR3 is 13 amino acids long. Trimming shortened V by 5 bases and J by 4 bases, and 11 bases separated the two germline ends. In germline, CDR1 is MNHEY, CDR2 SVGAGI. CDR3 in amino acids: CASSEAQIYGYTF. The CDR3 DNA reads TGTGCCAGCAGTGAAGCCCAAATCTATGGCTACACCTTC.